This record covers a single T cell receptor beta chain. With 5 bases clipped from V and 1 base from J, the junction kept 6 bases outside the gene matches. CDR3 length: 15 residues. Per germline, CDR1 ENHRY and CDR2 SYGVKD. This sample is drawn from a study of beta chain features in type 1 diabetes. The whole isolated RNA underwent reverse transcription, so sequencing captured expressed TCRB transcripts. Roughly 960,000 reads per sample were averaged for stem cell-like memory samples. This table comes from immunoSEQ multiplex PCR, and its TCRdb copy is limited to in-frame clones, with some not included. There are tens of thousands of clones in the sample; under 35% occur only once, and 0.35% to 0.45% lies in the top ten.

The chain combines TRBV10-3 with TRBJ2-5; 8 nucleotides align to TRBD2. The sample comprised stem cell memory CD4+ T cells from blood. The receptor was isolated from a woman under 30 in good health. CDR3 sequence reads: CAISSNGLAQETQYF. CDR3 in DNA: TGTGCCATCAGTTCGAACGGACTAGCCCAAGAGACCCAGTACTTC.